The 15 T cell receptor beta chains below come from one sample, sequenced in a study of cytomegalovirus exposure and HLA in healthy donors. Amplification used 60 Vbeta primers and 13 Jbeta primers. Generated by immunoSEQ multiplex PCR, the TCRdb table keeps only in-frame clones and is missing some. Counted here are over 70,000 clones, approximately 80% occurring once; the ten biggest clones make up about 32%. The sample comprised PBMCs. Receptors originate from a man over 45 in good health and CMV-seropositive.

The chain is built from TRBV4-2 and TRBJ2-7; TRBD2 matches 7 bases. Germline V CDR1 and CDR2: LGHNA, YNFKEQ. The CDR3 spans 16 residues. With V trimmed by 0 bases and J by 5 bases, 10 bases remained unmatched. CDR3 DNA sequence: TGTGCCAGCAGCCAAGATTTGGCGGGAGAAATTGACGAGCAGTACTTC. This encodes CASSQDLAGEIDEQYF.

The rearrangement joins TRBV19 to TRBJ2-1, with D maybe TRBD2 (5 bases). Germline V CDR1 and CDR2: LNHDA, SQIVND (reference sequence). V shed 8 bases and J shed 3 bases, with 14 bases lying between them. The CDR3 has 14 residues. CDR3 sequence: CASGEIGVYNEQFF. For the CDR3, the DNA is TGTGCCAGTGGGGAAATCGGGGTCTACAATGAGCAGTTCTTC.

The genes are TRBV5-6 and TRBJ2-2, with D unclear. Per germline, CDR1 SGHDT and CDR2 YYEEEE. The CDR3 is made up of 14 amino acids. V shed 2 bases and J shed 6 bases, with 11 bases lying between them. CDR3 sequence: CASSFSGGAGELFF. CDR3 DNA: TGTGCCAGCAGCTTCTCCGGCGGTGCCGGGGAGCTGTTTTTT. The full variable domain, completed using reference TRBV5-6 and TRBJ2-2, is DAGVTQSPTHLIKTRGQQVTLRCSPKSGHDTVSWYQQALGQGPQFIFQYYEEEERQRGNFPDRFSGHQFPNYSSELNVNALLLGDSALYLCASSFSGGAGELFFGEGSRLTVL.

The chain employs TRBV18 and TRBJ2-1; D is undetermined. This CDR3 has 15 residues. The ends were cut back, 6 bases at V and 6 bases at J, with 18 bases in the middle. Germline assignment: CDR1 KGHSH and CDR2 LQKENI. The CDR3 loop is CASSRNGGGSNEQFF. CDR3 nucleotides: TGTGCCAGCTCCCGAAATGGCGGTGGCAGCAATGAGCAGTTCTTC.

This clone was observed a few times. Written as DNA, the CDR3 is TGTGCCAGCAGCGAAAGGCTAGCGGGAGATTCGGGGACCCAGTACTTC. This codes for CASSERLAGDSGTQYF. The rearrangement links TRBV2 to TRBJ2-5; TRBD2 agrees at 10 bases. Germline CDR1 SNHLY, CDR2 FYNNEI. CDR3 length equals 16 residues. With V trimmed by 6 bases and J by 7 bases, 14 bases remained unmatched.

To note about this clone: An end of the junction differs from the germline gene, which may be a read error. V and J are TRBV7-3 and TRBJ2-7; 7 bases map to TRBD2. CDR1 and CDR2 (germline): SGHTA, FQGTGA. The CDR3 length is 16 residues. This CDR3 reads CSSSSGGGEKAYEQYF. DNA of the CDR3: TGTTCCAGCAGCTCGGGGGGAGGTGAAAAGGCCTACGAGCAGTACTTC.

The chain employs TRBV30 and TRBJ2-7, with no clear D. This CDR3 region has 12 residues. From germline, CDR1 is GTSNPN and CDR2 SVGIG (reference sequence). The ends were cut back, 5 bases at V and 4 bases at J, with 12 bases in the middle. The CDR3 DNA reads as TGTGCCTGGGAGCCCGAACCTTACGAGCAGTACTTC. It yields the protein CAWEPEPYEQYF.

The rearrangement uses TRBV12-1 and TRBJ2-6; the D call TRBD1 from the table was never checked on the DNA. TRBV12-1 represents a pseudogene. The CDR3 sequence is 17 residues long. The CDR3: CASSLPPTGLGANVLTF. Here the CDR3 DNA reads TGTGCCAGCAGCTTGCCTCCTACAGGGTTAGGGGCCAACGTCCTGACTTTC.

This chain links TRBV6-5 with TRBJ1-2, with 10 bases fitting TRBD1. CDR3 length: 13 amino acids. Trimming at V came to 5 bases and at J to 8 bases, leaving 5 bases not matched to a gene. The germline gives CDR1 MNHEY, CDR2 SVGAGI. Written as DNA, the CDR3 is TGTGCCAGCAGTCGCGGGACAGGGGCCGGCTACACCTTC. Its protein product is CASSRGTGAGYTF.

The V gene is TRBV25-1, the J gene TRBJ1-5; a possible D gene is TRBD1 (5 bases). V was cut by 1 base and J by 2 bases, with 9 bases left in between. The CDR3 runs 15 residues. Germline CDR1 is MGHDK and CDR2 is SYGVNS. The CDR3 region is CASSESRAGNQPQHF. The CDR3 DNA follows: TGTGCCAGCAGTGAATCCAGGGCTGGCAATCAGCCCCAGCATTTT.

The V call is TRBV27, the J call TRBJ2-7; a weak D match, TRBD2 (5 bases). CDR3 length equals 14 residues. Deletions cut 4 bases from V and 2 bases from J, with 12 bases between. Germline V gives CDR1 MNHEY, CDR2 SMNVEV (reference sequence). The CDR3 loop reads CASSSGKTAYEQYF. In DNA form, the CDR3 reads TGTGCCAGCAGTTCGGGGAAGACGGCCTACGAGCAGTACTTC.

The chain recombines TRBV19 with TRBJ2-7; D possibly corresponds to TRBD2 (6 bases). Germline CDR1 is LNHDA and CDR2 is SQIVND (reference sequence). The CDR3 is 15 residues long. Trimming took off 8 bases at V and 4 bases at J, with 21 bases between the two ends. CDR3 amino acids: CASAHRGGNSYEQYF. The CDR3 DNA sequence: TGTGCCAGTGCACATCGCGGAGGGAACTCGTACGAGCAGTACTTC.

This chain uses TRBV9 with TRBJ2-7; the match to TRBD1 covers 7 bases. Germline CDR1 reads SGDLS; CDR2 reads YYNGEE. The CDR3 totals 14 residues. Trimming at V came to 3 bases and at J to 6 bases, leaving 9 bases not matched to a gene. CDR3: CASSGRDSQPEQYF. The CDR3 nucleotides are TGTGCCAGCAGCGGCCGGGACAGTCAACCCGAGCAGTACTTC.

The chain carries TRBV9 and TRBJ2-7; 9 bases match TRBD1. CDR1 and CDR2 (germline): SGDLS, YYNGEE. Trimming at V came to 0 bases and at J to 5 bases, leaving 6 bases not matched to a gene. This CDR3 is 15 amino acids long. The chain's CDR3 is CASSVEGTGNHEQYF. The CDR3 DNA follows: TGTGCCAGCAGCGTAGAGGGGACAGGGAACCACGAGCAGTACTTC.

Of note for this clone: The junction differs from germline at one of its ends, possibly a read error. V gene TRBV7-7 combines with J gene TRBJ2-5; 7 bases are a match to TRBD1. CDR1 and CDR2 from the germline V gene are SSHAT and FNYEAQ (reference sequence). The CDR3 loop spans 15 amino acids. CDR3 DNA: TGTGCTAGCAGCCTAAATTCGGGACAGCAAGAGACCCAGTACTTC. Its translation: CASSLNSGQQETQYF.